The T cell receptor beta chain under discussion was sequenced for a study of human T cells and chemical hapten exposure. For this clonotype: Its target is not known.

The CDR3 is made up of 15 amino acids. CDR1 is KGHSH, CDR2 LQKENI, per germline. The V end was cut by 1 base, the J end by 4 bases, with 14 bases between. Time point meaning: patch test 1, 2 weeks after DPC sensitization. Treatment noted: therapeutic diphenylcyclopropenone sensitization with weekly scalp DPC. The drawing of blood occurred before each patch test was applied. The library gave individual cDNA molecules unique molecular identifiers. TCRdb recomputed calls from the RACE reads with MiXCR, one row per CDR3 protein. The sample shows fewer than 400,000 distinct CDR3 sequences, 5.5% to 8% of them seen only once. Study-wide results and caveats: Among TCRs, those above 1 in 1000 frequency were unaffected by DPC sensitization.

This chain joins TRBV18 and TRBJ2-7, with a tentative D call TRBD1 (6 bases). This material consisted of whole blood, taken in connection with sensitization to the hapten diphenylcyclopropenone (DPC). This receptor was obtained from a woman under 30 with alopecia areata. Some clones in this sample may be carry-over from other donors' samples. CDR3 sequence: CASSPLAGQRYEQYF. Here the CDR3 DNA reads TGTGCCAGCTCACCACTTGCCGGACAGAGATACGAGCAGTACTTC.